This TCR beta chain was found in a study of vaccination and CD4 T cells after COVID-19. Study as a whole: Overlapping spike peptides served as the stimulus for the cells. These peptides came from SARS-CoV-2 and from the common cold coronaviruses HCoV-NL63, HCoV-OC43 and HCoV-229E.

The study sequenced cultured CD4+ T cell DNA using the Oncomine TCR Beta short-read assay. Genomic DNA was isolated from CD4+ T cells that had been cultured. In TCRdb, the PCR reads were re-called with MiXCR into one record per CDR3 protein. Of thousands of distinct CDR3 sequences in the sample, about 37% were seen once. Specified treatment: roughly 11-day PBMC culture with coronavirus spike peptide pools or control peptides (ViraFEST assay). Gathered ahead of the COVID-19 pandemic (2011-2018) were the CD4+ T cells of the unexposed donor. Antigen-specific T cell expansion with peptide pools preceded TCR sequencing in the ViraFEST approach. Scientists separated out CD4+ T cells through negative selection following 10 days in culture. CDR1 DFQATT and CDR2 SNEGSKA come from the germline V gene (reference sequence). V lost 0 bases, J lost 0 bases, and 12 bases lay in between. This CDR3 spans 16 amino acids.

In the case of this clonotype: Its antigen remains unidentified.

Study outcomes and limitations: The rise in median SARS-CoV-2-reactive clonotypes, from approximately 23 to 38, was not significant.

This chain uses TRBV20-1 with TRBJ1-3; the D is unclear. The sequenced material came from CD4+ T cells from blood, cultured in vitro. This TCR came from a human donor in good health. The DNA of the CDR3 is TGCAGTGCTAGAGATCCTGGCGGTGTCTCTGGAAACACCATATATTTT. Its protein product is CSARDPGGVSGNTIYF.